These T cell receptor beta chains were read from a single sample in a study of tumor-infiltrating lymphocytes in primary liver carcinoma. TCRdb re-called the multiplex PCR reads through MiXCR, storing one row per CDR3 protein. The data hold about 120,000 distinct CDR3 sequences, with around 70% observed a single time. The sample taken for sequencing was tumor-adjacent normal liver tissue. The source is a woman aged 55 to 70 with primary liver carcinoma and hepatitis B virus infection. Each CDR3 is given with its conserved first and last residue. The D gene is left open where the match is weak. The listing skips clone size in some rows; elsewhere it reads once, few, many or a size class.

TRBD2,TRBV28,NA,TRBJ2-1,CASSLGGLAGRNEQFF,TGTGCCAGCAGTTTAGGGGGACTAGCGGGAAGGAATGAGCAGTTCTTC
NA,TRBV12-3/TRBV12-4,many,TRBJ2-1,CASSRVRGDYNEQFF,TGTGCCAGCAGTAGGGTTAGGGGGGATTACAATGAGCAGTTCTTC
NA,TRBV5-4,NA,TRBJ2-2,CASSLAAPTEEPFF,TGTGCCAGCAGCTTGGCGGCACCCACCGAGGAGCCGTTTTTT
TRBD1,TRBV6-5,NA,TRBJ1-4,CASAPRTGETNEKLFF,TGTGCCAGCGCTCCCAGGACAGGGGAGACTAATGAAAAACTGTTTTTT
NA,TRBV18,few,TRBJ1-1,CASSFRVNTEAFF,TGTGCCAGCTCATTCAGGGTAAACACTGAAGCTTTCTTT
NA,TRBV6-5,NA,TRBJ2-1,CASSYSEGQWSTNEQFF,TGTGCCAGCAGTTACTCGGAGGGGCAGTGGAGTACGAATGAGCAGTTCTTC
NA,TRBV14,many,TRBJ2-1,CASSQDGRMSYNEQFF,TGTGCCAGCAGCCAAGACGGGCGGATGTCCTACAATGAGCAGTTCTTC
TRBD2,TRBV7-9,few,TRBJ2-1,CASSSGTRRRRIEQFF,TGTGCCAGCAGTAGCGGGACTAGAAGGCGAAGGATTGAGCAGTTCTTC
NA,TRBV11-2,NA,TRBJ2-7,CASSPPGDSYEQYF,TGTGCCAGCAGCCCTCCCGGGGACTCCTACGAGCAGTATTTC
NA,TRBV29-1,NA,TRBJ2-1,CSVHRTGWYNDQFF,TGCAGCGTTCATCGGACCGGGTGGTATAATGATCAGTTCTTC
NA,TRBV6-6,many,TRBJ2-1,CASTWSRDEQFF,TGTGCCAGTACTTGGTCGCGGGATGAGCAGTTCTTC
TRBD2,TRBV11-2,once,TRBJ2-5,CASSFTGGGETQNF,TGTGCCAGCAGCTTTACGGGAGGTGGGGAGACCCAGAACTTC
TRBD2,TRBV11-2,NA,TRBJ2-7,CPSSLLRASGTHEQYF,TGTCCCAGCAGCTTATTGAGGGCTAGCGGGACCCATGAGCAGTACTTC
NA,TRBV7-3,NA,TRBJ2-3,CASSASGVPTDTQYF,TGTGCCAGCAGCGCGAGTGGGGTTCCGACAGATACGCAGTATTTT
NA,TRBV11-2,NA,TRBJ1-1,CTSSLDPGAGTETFF,TGTACCAGCAGCTTAGATCCCGGGGCAGGAACTGAAACTTTCTTT
NA,TRBV6-6,NA,TRBJ1-2,CASSQGPRYGYDYTF,TGTGCCAGCAGCCAAGGACCCCGATACGGCTATGACTACACCTTC
NA,TRBV10-3,NA,TRBJ2-3,CVISESVRIGTDTQYF,TGTGTCATCAGTGAGTCGGTGAGAATCGGCACAGATACGCAGTATTTT
NA,TRBV7-9,NA,TRBJ2-1,CASSVLSLVPYDEQFF,TGTGCCAGCTCCGTGTTGAGTCTAGTCCCCTACGATGAGCAGTTCTTC
NA,TRBV6-2/TRBV6-3,many,TRBJ2-2,CASRNGGGVAGELFF,TGTGCCAGCAGAAACGGAGGGGGTGTTGCCGGGGAGCTGTTTTTT
NA,TRBV20-1,NA,TRBJ1-2,CSARGGDTSYGYTF,TGCAGTGCTAGAGGGGGGGACACGTCTTATGGCTACACCTTC
TRBD1,TRBV28,NA,TRBJ2-7,CAIQCRDRTYEQYF,TGTGCCATCCAATGCCGGGACAGAACCTACGAGCAGTACTTT
NA,TRBV5-1,many,TRBJ2-5,CASSFPSQETQYF,TGCGCCAGCAGCTTTCCGTCCCAAGAGACCCAGTACTTC
NA,TRBV6-6,NA,TRBJ2-7,CVSSSRDSISREQYF,TGTGTCAGCAGTTCCCGAGACTCCATTTCCCGGGAGCAGTACTTC
NA,TRBV6-6,NA,TRBJ1-1,CASNYEGGAEAFF,TGTGCCAGCAACTACGAGGGGGGCGCTGAAGCTTTCTTT
NA,TRBV5-4,many,TRBJ1-3,CASSGPMGPGGNTIYF,TGTGCCAGCAGCGGCCCCATGGGGCCCGGAGGGAACACCATATATTTT
NA,TRBV28,NA,TRBJ1-3,CVSSFGTVNTIYF,TGTGTCAGCAGTTTCGGCACGGTGAACACCATATATTTT
TRBD1,TRBV2,NA,TRBJ1-1,CTNSAGQGLRGAFF,TGTACCAACAGCGCGGGACAGGGGTTACGAGGAGCTTTCTTT
NA,TRBV29-1,many,TRBJ1-2,CSVGGEGSRENYGYTF,TGCAGCGTTGGAGGGGAGGGTTCGAGGGAAAACTATGGCTACACCTTC
TRBD2,TRBV11-2,NA,TRBJ2-1,CVTSLTQRDYNKQFF,TGTGTCACCAGCTTAACGCAGCGGGACTACAATAAGCAGTTCTTC
NA,TRBV29-1,NA,TRBJ1-1,CSIEDGANTEAFF,TGCAGCATTGAGGATGGGGCAAACACTGAAGCTTTCTTT
NA,TRBV29-1,once,TRBJ2-3,CSIGRDTQYF,TGCAGCATTGGTAGGGATACGCAGTATTTT
NA,TRBV11-2,NA,TRBJ1-1,CASSLEEGAEALF,TGTGCCAGCAGCTTAGAAGAGGGCGCTGAAGCTTTATTT
NA,TRBV11-2,NA,TRBJ1-1,CTSNLLGNTETFF,TGTACCAGCAACTTACTTGGGAACACTGAAACTTTCTTT
NA,TRBV11-2,NA,TRBJ2-2,CDSSSGSTCGELFF,TGTGACAGCAGCTCGGGGTCTACATGCGGGGAGCTGTTTTTT
NA,TRBV7-8,once,TRBJ1-1,CASTWKGITEAFF,TGTGCCAGCACCTGGAAGGGCATAACTGAAGCTTTCTTT
TRBD2,TRBV6-5,NA,TRBJ2-3,CGRLAGAATGTQYF,TGTGGCAGACTAGCGGGAGCTGCGACTGGTACGCAGTATTTT
NA,TRBV20-1,few,TRBJ2-1,CSAPSIGRGRRLGGEQFF,TGCAGTGCTCCGTCGATAGGGAGGGGGAGGCGACTGGGTGGAGAGCAGTTCTTC
TRBD2,TRBV5-1,once,TRBJ2-1,CASSPPSGTSGSSEQFF,TGCGCCAGCAGCCCTCCTTCCGGGACTAGCGGGAGTAGTGAGCAGTTCTTC
NA,TRBV11-2,NA,TRBJ2-7,CASSIDPTDYEQYF,TGTGCCAGCAGCATAGATCCCACGGACTATGAGCAGTACTTC
NA,TRBV6-1,many,TRBJ2-5,CASSGRDTQETQYF,TGTGCCAGCAGTGGGCGGGACACCCAAGAGACCCAGTACTTC
TRBD2,TRBV7-9,NA,TRBJ2-7,CASSRGGLEGDEQYF,TGTGCCAGCAGCCGAGGGGGACTAGAGGGAGACGAGCAGTACTTC
NA,TRBV7-9,NA,TRBJ2-2,CATSLSWELFF,TGTGCCACCAGCTTGTCTTGGGAGTTGTTTTTT
NA,TRBV11-2,NA,TRBJ2-7,CACSPGGPYKQYF,TGTGCCTGCAGCCCCGGGGGGCCCTACAAGCAGTACTTC
NA,TRBV28,NA,TRBJ2-5,CVSREIAEQETQYF,TGTGTCAGCAGGGAAATAGCGGAACAAGAGACCCAGTATTTC
TRBD2,TRBV5-1,NA,TRBJ2-5,CASRTSGSQGETQYF,TGCGCCAGCAGGACTAGCGGGAGCCAGGGGGAGACCCAGTACTTC
NA,TRBV11-1,NA,TRBJ2-3,CASSPACGTDTQYF,TGTGCCAGTAGCCCCGCTTGCGGCACAGATACGCAGTATTTT
NA,TRBV5-1,NA,TRBJ2-7,CASSPRADFVYEQYF,TGCGCCAGCAGCCCGAGGGCGGACTTCGTTTACGAGCAGTACTTC
TRBD2,TRBV28,NA,TRBJ2-7,CASSLAWQTSGGDEQYF,TGTGCCAGCAGTTTAGCATGGCAGACCAGCGGGGGTGACGAGCAGTACTTC
NA,TRBV29-1,NA,TRBJ2-3,CSAGITSTDMQCF,TGCAGCGCCGGAATCACGAGCACAGATATGCAGTGTTTT
TRBD2,TRBV12-3/TRBV12-4,many,TRBJ2-1,CASSLEAGPGLAYNEQFF,TGTGCCAGCAGTTTAGAGGCAGGGCCGGGACTAGCGTACAATGAGCAGTTCTTC
NA,TRBV11-2,few,TRBJ1-1,CASSPHQYGHLRSWGYEAFF,TGTGCCAGCAGCCCACATCAGTACGGACACCTTCGCTCTTGGGGCTATGAAGCTTTCTTT
NA,TRBV29-1,many,TRBJ2-3,CSVEDTDTQYF,TGCAGCGTTGAAGATACAGATACGCAGTATTTT
NA,TRBV10-3,NA,TRBJ1-2,CATREQGAARGNGYTF,TGTGCCACTAGAGAACAAGGGGCCGCTCGGGGGAATGGCTACACCTTC
NA,TRBV6-1,many,TRBJ2-1,CASKIFGAGQNNEQFF,TGTGCCAGCAAGATTTTCGGGGCAGGACAAAACAATGAGCAGTTCTTC
NA,TRBV12-3/TRBV12-4,NA,TRBJ2-6,CASSLWASRANVVTF,TGTGCCAGCAGTTTATGGGCCTCTAGGGCCAACGTCGTGACTTTC
NA,TRBV4-2,NA,TRBJ2-1,CASSPKGLGGYEQFF,TGCGCCAGCAGCCCAAAGGGGCTGGGGGGATATGAGCAGTTCTTC
NA,TRBV7-9,NA,TRBJ2-1,CASSPRRVANEQFF,TGTGCCAGCAGCCCCAGGCGGGTTGCCAATGAGCAGTTCTTC